This T cell receptor (beta chain) was identified during a study of cytomegalovirus exposure and HLA in healthy donors (dated by TCRdb to 2016 to 2017). For the study in its entirety: An earlier analysis of 587 of the donors reported 276 Gb of sequence data and 117 million unique TCR beta sequences obtained from roughly 180 million T cells. To decide whether each TCR beta V gene segment behaved as functional or pseudogenic, an earlier analysis of nearly 600 of the donors relied on high-throughput TCR beta sequencing. Along with the approximately 700-subject first cohort, a separate validation cohort of 120 different subjects was used. The study used immunosequencing to profile the T cell repertoires of under 700 subjects and linked those repertoires to cytomegalovirus serostatus. Genome-wide SNP genotypes for about 55% of the 666 donors were used in a later genetic analysis, which treated that subset as a discovery cohort. On average, about 240,000 unique TCR beta nucleotide sequences were sequenced per donor among roughly 430 genotyped donors of the cohort, with approximately 18% of those sequences being non-productive. The number of donors typed differed by locus, with roughly 620-630 for A, B, C, DRB1 and DQB1, roughly 550 for DQA1, 600 to 610 for DPA1, and approximately 470 for DPB1. Rather than drawing on any new phenotypic data, the later analysis identified candidate immune exposures from TCR beta sequences and the way those sequences occurred across donors. A later analysis re-analyzed previously published TCR beta repertoires from 600 to 850 donors and added high-resolution HLA genotyping to study TCR occurrence patterns. Both class I and class II loci were covered by HLA typing, at four-digit resolution. About 300 gigabases of sequencing data and around 87 million unique TCR sequences were included in an early release covering 500 to 750 HLA-typed donors. Every discovery cohort repertoire had been produced on one sequencing platform. The aim of the study was to test whether cataloging public T cell receptors could identify signatures of past pathogen exposure. Donor age, sex, ethnicity and CMV serostatus were collected together with the repertoire data. Roughly five DR-DQ haplotypes were handled as single units for association and clustering because linkage in the cohort was strong. Of the 350 to 400 genotyped donors, approximately 82% fell in the genetic ancestry cluster associated with self-reported Caucasian donors. To predict cytomegalovirus infection status, the study brought together high-throughput TCR immunosequencing, statistical association of individual TCRs with disease status, and machine learning.

The CDR3 contains 14 residues, cysteine and phenylalanine counted. Only the CDR3 DNA stays, 42 bases, in frame from base 1. V lost 0 bases and J lost 4 bases, and the count of bases not matched to a germline gene is 5. Sequences GTSNPN (CDR1) and SVGIG (CDR2) are obtained from the germline V gene (reference sequence). The cohort comprised 666 healthy bone marrow donors. All cohort members were sampled while nominally healthy, although unrecorded immune exposures were likely present. The donor tested CMV seronegative and was one of the 352 seronegative cohort members. Each donor provided a peripheral blood sample, and peripheral blood mononuclear cells were used for TCR beta sequencing. The Qiagen DNeasy Blood Extraction Kit was used to extract genomic DNA from the blood cell samples. Study-level results and caveats: In an earlier analysis of fewer than 750 of the donors, most TCR beta V segments were observed in productive rearrangements about 87% or about 30% of the time, broadly matching IMGT annotations. In the study, some 180 TCR beta chains were listed as associated with cytomegalovirus. A later analysis reported that several top co-occurrence clusters appeared linked to parvovirus B19, influenza, CMV and Epstein-Barr virus. Linkage disequilibrium might explain the correlated functional status among segregating V segments, but an unknown experimental factor could not be ruled out. The classifier was reported to diagnose cytomegalovirus status with high specificity and sensitivity in both the original cohort and the validation cohort. Because counts were too low, about 17 rarely observed V segments, including chromosome 9 orphons, were excluded from the earlier analysis of some 590 of the donors. Only TCR beta chains were sequenced in this cohort, and the absence of alpha or paired-chain data limited detectable features. Most TCR sequences were seen in very few donors, while some public TCRs were found in many individuals. A further reported finding was that TCR beta sequences accurately predicted the HLA-A and HLA-B alleles for most subjects in the first cohort. In a later analysis, TCR association rates were found to vary across HLA loci, with the most associated TCRs seen for DRB1 alleles and the fewest for HLA-C alleles. When HLA alleles, especially DR and DQ, strongly co-occurred, attributing TCR associations to individual alleles was difficult. The authors suggested that the approach could potentially be extended to other disease states and immunological phenotypes. In a later analysis, most CMV-associated TCR beta chains were found to appear HLA-restricted, with HLA associations seemingly driven largely by CMV exposure. Sequencing depth was assumed to be roughly uniform across donors in the presence/absence analyses, though that assumption may not hold. V-gene and J-gene trimming of TCR beta chains was associated with a missense DCLRE1C variant in a later genetic analysis, and the association was replicated in an independent cohort. CMV serostatus was the only immune exposure information available for the cohort. A cluster of highly shared sequence variants was judged likely to be a technical artifact of the sequencing pipeline. Because HLA typing was unavailable for some donors at each locus, only the typed subset was used in association tests. In vitro tests confirmed that three of the cytomegalovirus-associated TCR beta chains recognize cytomegalovirus antigens. Compared with equally common non-associated chains, HLA-associated TCR beta chains in a later analysis were more clonally expanded and had lower generation probabilities. In a later analysis, around 17,000 TCR beta sequences were associated with specific HLA alleles at a false discovery rate of 0.05. The 87-base-pair reads could not distinguish some IMGT-functional V segments, including TRBV6-2 and TRBV6-3, so those segments were excluded. According to a later genetic analysis, donors in an Asian-associated ancestry cluster had fewer N-insertions in productive TCRs than the approximately 650-donor mean.

Concerning this clone: Its antigen remains unidentified. No quality values exist for individual bases; no much larger clone is one base distant.

The protocol used for the library was the immunoSEQ multiplex PCR assay. A mixture of 60 forward primers for TCR Vbeta segments and 13 reverse primers for TCR Jbeta segments was used in the multiplex PCR. A multiplex PCR assay on genomic DNA amplified the CDR3 region of rearranged TCR beta genes. On the Illumina HiSeq System, the amplified TCR beta libraries were sequenced as 87-base-pair reads. In the original analysis: A later analysis counted tens of millions of unique TCR beta chains across the 640 or so repertoires, and approximately 11 million of these chains were shared by at least two donors. Raw reads were error-corrected and collapsed into unique sequences with a nearest-neighbor algorithm that merged closely related sequences to remove PCR and sequencing errors. CDR3 sequences were aligned to IMGT reference sequences to assign V, D and J gene segments. For a sequence to be retained, at least a six-nucleotide match to both a V gene segment and a J gene segment was required. A rearrangement was called productive if the CDR3 had no stop codons and remained in frame with V and J, and every other rearrangement was called non-productive. CDR3 was defined by IMGT convention, running from the second conserved V-encoded cysteine to the conserved J-encoded phenylalanine. In an earlier analysis of approximately 500 of the donors, sequences lacking an unambiguous match to a single V gene segment were excluded. An earlier analysis of around 600 of the donors classified V segments as functional when productive rearrangements were above 56.7% and as segregating when the standard deviation between donors was above 5%. A statistical classification framework was built to diagnose cytomegalovirus status from the catalog of TCR beta chain sequences. V and J gene assignment, in a later analysis, came from comparing TCR nucleotide sequences with IMGT/GENE-DB human TR gene sequences. A later analysis assigned CDR3 sequences and most-parsimonious VDJ recombination scenarios with the TCRdist pipeline. In a later analysis, every TCR beta chain was defined by the combination of its CDR3 amino acid sequence and its V-gene family, and reads without a unique V-gene family were dropped. As a way to deal with suspected cross-contamination and a sequencing artifact, a later analysis dropped 592 nucleotide sequences that were highly shared and had low generation probability. A later analysis calculated a clonal expansion index for each public chain from normalized within-repertoire ranks of inferred template counts. In a later analysis, generation probabilities were computed with a VDJ recombination model fitted to out-of-frame rearrangements, and the resulting probabilities were checked against IGoR. In a later analysis, TCR-TCR, TCR-HLA and TCR-CMV co-occurrence was scored with hypergeometric tests, and a repertoire-size bias correction was applied to TCR pairs. To estimate false discovery rates, a later analysis permuted the HLA or CMV assignments 20 times. A later analysis grouped co-occurring TCRs with DBSCAN, adding TCRdist sequence similarity when clustering within HLA-allele-positive subsets. For co-occurrence clustering, repertoires with fewer than 30,000 or more than 120,000 public chains were excluded, along with four or five repertoires with anomalous nucleotide sharing. This is the immuneACCESS table as TCRdb keeps it, with only in-frame sequences that have V and J called. A part of the clones is gone; compared with another copy, unresolved V genes explain less than half, and the rest is unexplained. D and trimming were read from the DNA, whereas the V and J calls and clone size are those reported in that table. The sample has roughly 230,000 clones on record, about nine tenths of them singletons. Of the sample, about 1.7% is held by the ten largest clones.

This TCR derives from a girl aged 2-10 years in good health and CMV-seronegative. Rearrangement joined TRBV30 to TRBJ1-1; TRBD1 fits 7 bases in the junction. The sample comprised PBMCs. The DNA sequence is TGTGCCTGGAGTGTAGGGGGCTCGGTCACTGAAGCTTTCTTT. It encodes CAWSVGGSVTEAFF.